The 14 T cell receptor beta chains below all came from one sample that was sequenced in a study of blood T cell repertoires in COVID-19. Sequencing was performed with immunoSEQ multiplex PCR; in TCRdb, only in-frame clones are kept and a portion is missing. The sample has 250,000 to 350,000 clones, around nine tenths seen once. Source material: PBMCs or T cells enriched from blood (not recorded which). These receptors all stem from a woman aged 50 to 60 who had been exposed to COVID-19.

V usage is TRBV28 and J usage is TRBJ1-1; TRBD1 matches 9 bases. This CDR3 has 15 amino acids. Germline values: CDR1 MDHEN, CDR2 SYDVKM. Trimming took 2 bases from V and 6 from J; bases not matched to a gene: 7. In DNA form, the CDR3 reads TGTGCCAGCAGTTTACCCGGACAGGGGTTACCTGAAGCTTTCTTT. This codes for CASSLPGQGLPEAFF.

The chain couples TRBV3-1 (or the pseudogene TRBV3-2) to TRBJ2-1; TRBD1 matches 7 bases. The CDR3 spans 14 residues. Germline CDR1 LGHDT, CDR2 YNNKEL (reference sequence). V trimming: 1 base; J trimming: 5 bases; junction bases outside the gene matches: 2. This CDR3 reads CASSQGDRNNEQFF. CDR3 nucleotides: TGTGCCAGCAGCCAAGGGGACAGAAACAATGAGCAGTTCTTC.

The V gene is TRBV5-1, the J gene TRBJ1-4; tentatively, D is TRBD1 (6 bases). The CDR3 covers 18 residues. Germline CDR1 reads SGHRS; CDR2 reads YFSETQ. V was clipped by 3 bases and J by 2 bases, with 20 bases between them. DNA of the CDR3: TGCGCCAGCAGCTCCGGCCTTCATTACAGGGAGACTAATGAAAAACTGTTTTTT. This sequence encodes CASSSGLHYRETNEKLFF.

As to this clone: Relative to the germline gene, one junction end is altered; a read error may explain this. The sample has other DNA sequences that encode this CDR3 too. This chain's CDR3 is CAWTGGSYNSPLHF. The CDR3 DNA reads as TGTGCATGGACAGGGGGTTCCTATAATTCACCCCTCCACTTT. The gene calls are TRBV30 and TRBJ1-6; the match to TRBD1 covers 10 bases. Germline V gene lookup returns CDR1 GTSNPN and CDR2 SVGIG (reference sequence). CDR3 length: 14 amino acids.

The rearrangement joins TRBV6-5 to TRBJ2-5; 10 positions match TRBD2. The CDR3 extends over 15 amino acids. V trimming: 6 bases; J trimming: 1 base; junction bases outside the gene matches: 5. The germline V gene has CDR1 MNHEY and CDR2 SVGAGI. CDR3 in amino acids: CASSSERGGQETQYF. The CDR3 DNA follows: TGTGCCAGCAGCTCGGAGCGGGGGGGCCAAGAGACCCAGTACTTC.

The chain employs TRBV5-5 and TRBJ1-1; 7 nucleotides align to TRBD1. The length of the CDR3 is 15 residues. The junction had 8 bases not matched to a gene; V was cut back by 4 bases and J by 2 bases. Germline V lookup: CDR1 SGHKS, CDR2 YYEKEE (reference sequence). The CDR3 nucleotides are TGTGCCAGCAGCCTCTCGGGACAGTTAAACACTGAAGCTTTCTTT. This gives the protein CASSLSGQLNTEAFF.

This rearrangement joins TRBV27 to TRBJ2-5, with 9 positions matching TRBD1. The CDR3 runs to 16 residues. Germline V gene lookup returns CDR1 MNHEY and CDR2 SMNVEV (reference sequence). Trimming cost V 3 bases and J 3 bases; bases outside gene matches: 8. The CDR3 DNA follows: TGTGCCAGCAGTTTGCCGCCGGGACAGGGAGAAGAGACCCAGTACTTC. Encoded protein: CASSLPPGQGEETQYF.

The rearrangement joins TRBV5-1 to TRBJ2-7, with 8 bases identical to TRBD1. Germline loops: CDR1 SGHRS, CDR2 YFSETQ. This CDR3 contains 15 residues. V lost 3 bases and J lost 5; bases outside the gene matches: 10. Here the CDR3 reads CASSSQGQVFDEQYF. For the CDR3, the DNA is TGCGCCAGCAGCTCCCAGGGACAGGTCTTTGACGAGCAGTACTTC.

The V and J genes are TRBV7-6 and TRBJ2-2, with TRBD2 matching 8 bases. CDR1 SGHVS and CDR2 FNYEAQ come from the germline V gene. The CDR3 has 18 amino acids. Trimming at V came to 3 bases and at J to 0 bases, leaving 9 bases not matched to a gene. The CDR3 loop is CASSFPRGGSANTGELFF. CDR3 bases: TGTGCCAGCAGCTTCCCTCGGGGGGGGTCTGCGAACACCGGGGAGCTGTTTTTT.

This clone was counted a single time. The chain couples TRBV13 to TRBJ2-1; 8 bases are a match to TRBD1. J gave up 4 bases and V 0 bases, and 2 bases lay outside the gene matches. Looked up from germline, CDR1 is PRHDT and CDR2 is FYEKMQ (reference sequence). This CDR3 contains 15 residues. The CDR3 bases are TGTGCCAGCAGCTTAGGCAGGGGGCTTTACAATGAGCAGTTCTTC. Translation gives CASSLGRGLYNEQFF. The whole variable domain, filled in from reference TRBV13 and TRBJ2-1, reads AAGVIQSPRHLIKEKRETATLKCYPIPRHDTVYWYQQGPGQDPQFLISFYEKMQSDKGSIPDRFSAQQFSDYHSELNMSSLELGDSALYFCASSLGRGLYNEQFFGPGTRLTVL.

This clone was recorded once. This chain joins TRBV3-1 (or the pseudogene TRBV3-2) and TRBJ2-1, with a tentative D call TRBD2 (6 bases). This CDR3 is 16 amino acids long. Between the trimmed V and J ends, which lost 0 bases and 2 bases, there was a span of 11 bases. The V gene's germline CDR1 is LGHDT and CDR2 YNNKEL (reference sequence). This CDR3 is CASSQDRRLAYNEQFF. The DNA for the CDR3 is TGTGCCAGCAGCCAAGATAGGCGACTAGCCTACAATGAGCAGTTCTTC.

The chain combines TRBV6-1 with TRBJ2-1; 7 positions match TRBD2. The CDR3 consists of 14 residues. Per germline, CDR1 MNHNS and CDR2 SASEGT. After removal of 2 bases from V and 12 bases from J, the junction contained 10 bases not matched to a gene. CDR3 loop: CASSELWTSQRQFF. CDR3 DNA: TGTGCCAGCAGTGAACTGTGGACTAGTCAGCGGCAGTTCTTC.

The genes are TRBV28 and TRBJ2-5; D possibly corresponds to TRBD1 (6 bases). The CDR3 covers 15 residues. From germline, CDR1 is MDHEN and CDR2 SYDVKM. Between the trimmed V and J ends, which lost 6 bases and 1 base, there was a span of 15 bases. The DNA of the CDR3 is TGTGCCAGCAGGATCAGGACAGCTCGCCAAGAGACCCAGTACTTC. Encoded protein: CASRIRTARQETQYF. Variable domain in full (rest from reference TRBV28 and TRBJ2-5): DVKVTQSSRYLVKRTGEKVFLECVQDMDHENMFWYRQDPGLGLRLIYFSYDVKMKEKGDIPEGYSVSREKKERFSLILESASTNQTSMYLCASRIRTARQETQYFGPGTRLLVL.

The DNA for the CDR3 is TGTGCCAGCAGCTTGGCCCCGACAGGGACCAACACTGAAGCTTTCTTT. Its translation: CASSLAPTGTNTEAFF. The V call is TRBV5-4, the J call TRBJ1-1; 7 bases are shared with TRBD1. Per the germline V gene, CDR1 is SGHNT and CDR2 is YYREEE (reference sequence). V dropped 0 bases and J dropped 2; count of bases not matched to a gene: 7. The CDR3 totals 16 residues. Full variable domain (missing parts from reference TRBV5-4 and TRBJ1-1): ETGVTQSPTHLIKTRGQQVTLRCSSQSGHNTVSWYQQALGQGPQFIFQYYREEENGRGNFPPRFSGLQFPNYSSELNVNALELDDSALYLCASSLAPTGTNTEAFFGQGTRLTVV.